This passage covers 7 T cell receptor beta chains from one sample sequenced in a study of T-cell memory formation after mild COVID-19. TCRdb passed the 5' RACE reads through MiXCR, listing each CDR3 protein once. The sample lists 140,000 or so distinct CDR3 sequences; 6% to 7% were seen once. Specimen: PBMCs or a T cell subset sorted from them (not recorded which). These receptors came from an adult woman who had mild COVID-19 (a few samples of this study predate the infection). Cell type and time point are not known.

This clonotype was found a few times. The V and J genes are TRBV7-2 and TRBJ2-2; the D gene could be TRBD1 or TRBD2 (5 bases each). CDR3 size: 13 residues. Trimming took 5 bases from V and 7 from J, leaving 11 bases between them. The germline CDR1 and CDR2 sequences are SGHTA and FQGNSA. In DNA, the CDR3 is TGTGCCAGCAGCCTAGGGACCGGCGGGGAGCTGTTTTTT. This encodes CASSLGTGGELFF.

Points on this clonotype: One base away lies a much larger clone, so this may be a sequencing read error. This sequence joins TRBV24-1 and TRBJ2-5; TRBD1 matches at 8 bases. Per the germline V gene, CDR1 is KGHDR and CDR2 is SFDVKD. The CDR3 extends over 15 amino acids. The V segment lost 5 bases and the J segment 4 bases; nucleotides outside the gene matches: 8. The chain's CDR3 is CATSAPGQVAETQYF. Written as DNA, the CDR3 is TGTGCCACCAGTGCTCCGGGACAGGTGGCAGAGACCCAGTACTTC.

This clonotype has a count of ten or more. The genes are TRBV4-1 and TRBJ2-1, with 11 bases aligning to TRBD2. J lost 1 base, V lost 0 bases, and 8 bases had no gene match. The germline V gene has CDR1 MGHRA and CDR2 YSYEKL. The CDR3 totals 19 residues. The CDR3 DNA follows: TGCGCCAGCAGCCAAGATGGGCTAGCGGGGGGACGTTCCTACAATGAGCAGTTCTTC. This translates into CASSQDGLAGGRSYNEQFF.

This clonotype was recorded many times. The chain carries TRBV7-2 and TRBJ2-3; 7 bases match TRBD2. CDR1 is SGHTA, CDR2 FQGNSA, per germline. The CDR3 is 14 residues long. J lost 2 bases, V lost 3 bases, and 2 bases had no gene match. The DNA for the CDR3 is TGTGCCAGCAGCTTGGGGACTACCACAGATACGCAGTATTTT. Its protein is CASSLGTTTDTQYF.

This clonotype has ten or more counts. The CDR3 here is CAISVVGTEAFF. The CDR3 nucleotides read TGTGCCATCAGTGTTGTGGGCACTGAAGCTTTCTTT. The chain uses TRBV10-3 and TRBJ1-1; the D is unclear. There are 12 residues in the CDR3. Between the trimmed V and J ends, which lost 4 bases and 4 bases, there was a span of 7 bases. The V gene's germline CDR1 is ENHRY and CDR2 SYGVKD.

This clonotype was recorded many times. The rearrangement links TRBV7-9 to TRBJ1-1; no clear D gene. Trimming cost V 2 bases and J 3 bases, with 13 bases left between them. The germline V gene encodes CDR1 SEHNR and CDR2 FQNEAQ (reference sequence). This CDR3 has 15 amino acids. DNA of the CDR3: TGTGCCAGCAGCTTACTAACTAACCTCGACACTGAAGCTTTCTTT. Protein product: CASSLLTNLDTEAFF. The full variable domain, in which reference TRBV7-9 and TRBJ1-1 provide the parts outside the CDR3, is DTGVSQNPRHKITKRGQNVTFRCDPISEHNRLYWYRQTLGQGPEFLTYFQNEAQLEKSRLLSDRFSAERPKGSFSTLEIQRTEQGDSAMYLCASSLLTNLDTEAFFGQGTRLTVV.

This clonotype showed up many times. This rearrangement joins TRBV7-9 to TRBJ1-1; the match to TRBD1 covers 8 bases. The junction had 7 bases not matched to a gene; V was cut back by 4 bases and J by 9 bases. The V gene's germline CDR1 is SEHNR and CDR2 FQNEAQ (reference sequence). This CDR3 is built from 13 residues. As DNA, the CDR3 is TGTGCCAGCAGCTCCGGACAGGGAAGGAAAGCTTTCTTT. Translating gives CASSSGQGRKAFF.